Sequencing of this TCR beta chain was carried out in a study of OX40 agonist ivuxolimab in advanced cancers. Study in general: Patients in the trial were receiving intravenous ivuxolimab every 2 weeks, at doses of 0.01 to 10 mg/kg. Study conclusions and caveats: Circulating CD4+ and CD8+ T cells showed clonal expansion by week 6 at 0.1 to 3.0 mg/kg.

V was trimmed by 1 base and J by 0 bases, leaving 6 bases between them. The CDR3 is made up of 15 amino acids. CDR1 and CDR2 (germline): KGHSH, LQKENI. A few counts support this clone. Its antigen is currently unknown. Profiling relied on immunoSEQ multiplex PCR, and the TCRdb table lists in-frame clones only, not all of them. The sample yields 50,000 to 70,000 clones, around 84% seen once. The chain has TRBV18 and TRBJ1-4, with no clear D. The sequencing used CD4+ or CD8+ T cells sorted from blood, collected in a trial of the OX40 agonist ivuxolimab. This TCR came from an adult with an advanced solid tumor such as melanoma, head and neck, liver or kidney cancer. CDR3 sequence reads: CASSPRRATNEKLFF. The CDR3, as DNA: TGTGCCAGCTCACCACGAAGAGCAACTAATGAAAAACTGTTTTTT.